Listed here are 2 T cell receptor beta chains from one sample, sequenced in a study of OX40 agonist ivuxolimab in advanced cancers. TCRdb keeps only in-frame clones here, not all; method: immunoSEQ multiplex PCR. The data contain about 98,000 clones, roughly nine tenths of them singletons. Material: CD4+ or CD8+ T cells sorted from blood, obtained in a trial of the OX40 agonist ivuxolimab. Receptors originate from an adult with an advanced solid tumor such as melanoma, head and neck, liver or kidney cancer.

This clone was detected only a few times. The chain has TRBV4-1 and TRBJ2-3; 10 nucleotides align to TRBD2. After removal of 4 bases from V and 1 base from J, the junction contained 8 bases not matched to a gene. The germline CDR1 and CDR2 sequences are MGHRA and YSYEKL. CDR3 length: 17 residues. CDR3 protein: CASSRFPGTSGTDTQYF. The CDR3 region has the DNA TGCGCCAGCAGCCGCTTCCCCGGGACTAGCGGCACAGATACGCAGTATTTT.

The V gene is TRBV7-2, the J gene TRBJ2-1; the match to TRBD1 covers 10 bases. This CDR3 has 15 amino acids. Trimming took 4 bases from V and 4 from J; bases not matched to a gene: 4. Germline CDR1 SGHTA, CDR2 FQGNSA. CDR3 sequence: CASSSGQGGYNEQFF. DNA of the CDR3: TGTGCCAGCAGCTCAGGACAGGGGGGATACAATGAGCAGTTCTTC.